This T cell receptor beta chain was sequenced for a study of CD8 T cells in Susac syndrome. Trimming removed 3 bases from V and 5 bases from J, with 11 bases in between. From germline, CDR1 is WSHSY and CDR2 SAAADI. The CDR3 spans 14 residues. After extraction with the RNeasy kit, about 0.5 to 1 ug of the RNA was reverse transcribed using random hexamers. The CDR3 of TCR beta was amplified by immunoSEQ multiplex PCR across 54 Vbeta and 13 Jbeta. Each CDR3 protein is one row after TCRdb ran MiXCR on the immunoSEQ multiplex PCR reads. The sample includes a few hundred thousand distinct CDR3 sequences, more than 85% seen only once; the top ten take roughly 0.13%.

What was sequenced was CD8+ T cells from PBMCs. This sequence originates from a human donor with multiple sclerosis. The chain carries TRBV10-2 and TRBJ2-1; either TRBD1 or TRBD2 may supply D (5 bases each). The CDR3 nucleotides are TGCGCCAGCAGTGAACGGGGCGGCAACAATGAGCAGTTCTTC. It codes for CASSERGGNNEQFF.